The rows below give T cell receptor beta chains drawn from one sample of a study of blood T cell repertoires in COVID-19. TCRdb's table, derived via immunoSEQ multiplex PCR, lists solely in-frame clones and lacks some. Of roughly 60,000 clones listed, 84% are singletons. What was sequenced was peripheral blood. Receptors originate from a woman between 55 and 75 years old with acute or convalescent COVID-19. The CDR3 runs from the conserved cysteine through the conserved F or W.

j_call v_call cdr3_aa
TRBJ1-2 TRBV5-4 CASSLRERGPWGYTF
TRBJ2-2 TRBV6-4 CASSEKAFQNTGELFF
TRBJ1-1 TRBV7-9 CASSPKSGLEAFF
TRBJ1-2 TRBV12-2 CASRLADSTF
TRBJ1-1 TRBV2 CASSERGTADLTEAFF
TRBJ1-1 TRBV24-1 CATSDISYTEAFF
TRBJ2-3 TRBV7-2 CASSLAGGQGALTDTQYF
TRBJ2-6 TRBV2 CASSARTGAGANVLTF
TRBJ2-1 TRBV5-1 CASSLGLTSGGVYNEQFF
TRBJ1-1 TRBV6-5 CASSYSSRGFTEAFF
TRBJ2-3 TRBV5-1 CASSSGQTSTDTQYF
TRBJ1-2 TRBV6-1 CASSEALRAGTFGYTF
TRBJ2-2 TRBV19 CASSISVGGTGELFF
TRBJ1-1 TRBV19 CASTKDRGNTEAFF
TRBJ2-2 TRBV5-1 CASSIGRGTGELFF